The clone carrying this TCR beta chain has just one count. Its target is not known. Every donor was a healthy person donating bone marrow. These data originate in a study of cytomegalovirus exposure and HLA in healthy donors. As for the study in general: Earlier, 100 million to 130 million unique TCR beta sequences were recovered from approximately 200 million T cells by an analysis. Study-wide results and caveats: A later analysis linked 15,000 to 20,000 TCR beta sequences to HLA alleles at 0.05 false discovery rate. Cytomegalovirus status, reportedly, was diagnosed with high specificity and sensitivity by the classifier.

Per the germline V gene, CDR1 is MDHEN and CDR2 is SYDVKM. This CDR3 has 14 amino acids. V shed 4 bases and J 5 bases; nucleotides not matched to a gene: 4. Primers included in the PCR were 60 Vbeta and 13 Jbeta primers. The data were produced by immunoSEQ multiplex PCR, yet TCRdb's version contains in-frame clones alone and is incomplete. In the table there are about 140,000 clones, approximately 82% of which are singletons. Source material: PBMCs. This clonotype was sampled from a man in his forties or fifties in good health and CMV-seronegative. The chain joins TRBV28 to TRBJ2-7; TRBD2 agrees at 11 bases. CDR3 DNA: TGTGCCAGCAGTTATAGCGGGGGGGGGCACGAGCAGTACTTC. Residues: CASSYSGGGHEQYF.